Listed below are T cell receptor beta chains from one sample, sequenced in a study of shared clonotypes between healthy human individuals. Measured with immunoSEQ multiplex PCR; TCRdb has only the in-frame clones, and not every one. In the table there are 100,000 to 130,000 clones, 68% of which are singletons. Input material: memory CD8+ T cells sorted from blood. These receptors all come from a woman under 40 in good health. The conserved cysteine and the conserved F or W are not part of the CDR3 here. Clone size is stated in some rows and not others, as once, few, many or a class when expanded.

V gene	clone size	J gene	CDR3 protein
TRBV27	-	TRBJ2-6	ASSSRGPLSGANVLT
TRBV19	-	TRBJ2-7	ASSMVTGLPIEQY
TRBV5-4	-	TRBJ1-3	ASSRYRDRAGNTIY
TRBV19	few	TRBJ1-5	ASSIWAYQPQH
TRBV29-1	-	TRBJ2-5	SVEQGALGETQY
TRBV10-3	few	TRBJ2-1	AISETGGSIDNEQF
TRBV10-3	-	TRBJ1-3	AIKDSSGNTIY
TRBV28	-	TRBJ1-1	ASSPPLAGQNTEAF
TRBV19	few	TRBJ1-5	ASRTQGARNQPQH
TRBV28	-	TRBJ1-5	ASSHRRDRLYSNQPQH
TRBV6-6	few	TRBJ2-7	ASSLTRLAGSYEQY
TRBV6-1	-	TRBJ1-1	ASSQTGNTEAF
TRBV28	-	TRBJ2-7	ASSFPQGAFYEQY
TRBV15	-	TRBJ1-1	ATSRDKSGGRPAF
TRBV7-9	-	TRBJ2-1	ASRFLVEDNEQF
TRBV19	-	TRBJ1-5	ASSIGDSVNSNQPQH
TRBV7-6	-	TRBJ2-7	ASSGQGDVAEQY
TRBV27	-	TRBJ2-3	ASSLKNGYAQY
TRBV29-1	-	TRBJ1-5	SVAGGDSNQPQH
TRBV27	-	TRBJ2-1	ASSKYRAPRAPEQF
TRBV19	-	TRBJ1-5	ASSAPGGYRQPQH
TRBV11-3	-	TRBJ2-1	ASSPTSAGDNEQF
TRBV10-3	-	TRBJ2-1	AISDPQRGRALGNEQF
TRBV7-9	few	TRBJ1-1	ASSDTGTGNTEAF
TRBV6-6	-	TRBJ2-3	ASSWGLAGVADTQY
TRBV5-1	-	TRBJ2-7	ASSYGRGASRGYEQY
TRBV19	-	TRBJ2-1	ASSITSYSYNEQF
TRBV11-2	-	TRBJ1-4	ASSLEGFNEKLF
TRBV19	few	TRBJ1-3	ASSIDLLQGSGNTIY
TRBV11-2	-	TRBJ1-2	ASSHSGGQGLYT
TRBV19	-	TRBJ2-2	ASSPLDRPAGELF
TRBV13	-	TRBJ2-1	ASSLDNDRVQF
TRBV25-1	many	TRBJ2-7	ASSESGGPQAEQY
TRBV7-2	few	TRBJ1-2	ASSTGTGDGYT
TRBV28	-	TRBJ2-7	ASSPGTGASYEQY
TRBV5-1	-	TRBJ2-7	ASSMGFSYEQY
TRBV30	-	TRBJ1-5	AWSVQGNQPQH
TRBV20-1	once	TRBJ2-7	SAGLVYEQY
TRBV5-1	few	TRBJ1-2	ASSGQGHPNYGYT
TRBV6-4	-	TRBJ2-1	ASSDRAVAEINEQF
TRBV10-1	many	TRBJ2-3	ASSESPTSGTTDTQY
TRBV6-1	-	TRBJ1-2	ASSVRADGYT
TRBV25-1	-	TRBJ2-2	ASSEGVGGENTGELF
TRBV27	many	TRBJ1-2	ASKPGHTNYGYT
TRBV6-4	few	TRBJ1-6	ASALTGENSPLH
TRBV18	-	TRBJ2-7	ASSRPGQGYEQY
TRBV30	-	TRBJ2-7	AWSPLEGTSGIPYEQY
TRBV7-8	-	TRBJ1-1	ASSPPRPRNTEAF
TRBV5-4	-	TRBJ2-7	ASSREGAGALGYEQY
TRBV7-2	-	TRBJ1-3	ASSLARRLSGNTIY
TRBV27	-	TRBJ1-6	ASSLNSPLH
TRBV28	-	TRBJ2-5	ASSLRLAETQETQY
TRBV2	few	TRBJ2-7	ASRSSYEQY
TRBV28	-	TRBJ2-4	ASSFTGDLAKNIQY
TRBV5-1	-	TRBJ2-3	ASSLGLAGGDTQY